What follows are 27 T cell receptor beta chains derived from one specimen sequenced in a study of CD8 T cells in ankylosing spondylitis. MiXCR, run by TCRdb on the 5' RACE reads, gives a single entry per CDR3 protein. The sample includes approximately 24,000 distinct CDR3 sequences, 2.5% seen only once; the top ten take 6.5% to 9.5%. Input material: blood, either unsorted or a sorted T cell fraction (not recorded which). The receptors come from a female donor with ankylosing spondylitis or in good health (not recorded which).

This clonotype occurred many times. CDR3 in amino acids: CASSVGPTAYEQYF. The CDR3 DNA is TGTGCCAGCAGCGTAGGACCCACAGCGTACGAGCAGTACTTC. V is TRBV9 and J is TRBJ2-7; unclear D gene. There are 14 residues in the CDR3. Per the germline V gene, CDR1 is SGDLS and CDR2 is YYNGEE. V lost 0 bases, J lost 4 bases, and 11 bases lay in between. Filled out from reference TRBV9 and TRBJ2-7, the complete variable domain reads DSGVTQTPKHLITATGQRVTLRCSPRSGDLSVYWYQQSLDQGLQFLIQYYNGEERAKGNILERFSAQQFPDLHSELNLSSLELGDSALYFCASSVGPTAYEQYFGPGTRLTVT.

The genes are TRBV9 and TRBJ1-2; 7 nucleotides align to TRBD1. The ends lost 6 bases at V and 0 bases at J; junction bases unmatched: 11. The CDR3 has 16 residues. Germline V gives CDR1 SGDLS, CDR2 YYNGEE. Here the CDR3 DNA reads TGTGCCAGCACCTCTGGGACAGATCTTTCTAACTATGGCTACACCTTC. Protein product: CASTSGTDLSNYGYTF. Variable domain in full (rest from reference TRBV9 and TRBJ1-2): DSGVTQTPKHLITATGQRVTLRCSPRSGDLSVYWYQQSLDQGLQFLIQYYNGEERAKGNILERFSAQQFPDLHSELNLSSLELGDSALYFCASTSGTDLSNYGYTFGSGTRLTVV.

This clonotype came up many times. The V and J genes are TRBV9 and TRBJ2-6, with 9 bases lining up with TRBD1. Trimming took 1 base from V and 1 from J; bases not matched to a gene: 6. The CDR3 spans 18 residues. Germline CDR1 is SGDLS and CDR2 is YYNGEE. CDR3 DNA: TGTGCCAGCAGCGTACATGGGGGACAGGGATCTGGGGCCAACGTCCTGACTTTC. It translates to CASSVHGGQGSGANVLTF. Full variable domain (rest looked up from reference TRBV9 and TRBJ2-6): DSGVTQTPKHLITATGQRVTLRCSPRSGDLSVYWYQQSLDQGLQFLIQYYNGEERAKGNILERFSAQQFPDLHSELNLSSLELGDSALYFCASSVHGGQGSGANVLTFGAGSRLTVL.

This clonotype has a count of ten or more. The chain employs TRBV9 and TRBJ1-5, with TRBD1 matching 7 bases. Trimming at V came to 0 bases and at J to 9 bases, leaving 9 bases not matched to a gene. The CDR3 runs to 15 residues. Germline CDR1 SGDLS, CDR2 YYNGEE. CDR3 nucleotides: TGTGCCAGCAGCGTAGATTTGGGGACAGTCAGGCCCCAGCATTTT. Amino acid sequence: CASSVDLGTVRPQHF.

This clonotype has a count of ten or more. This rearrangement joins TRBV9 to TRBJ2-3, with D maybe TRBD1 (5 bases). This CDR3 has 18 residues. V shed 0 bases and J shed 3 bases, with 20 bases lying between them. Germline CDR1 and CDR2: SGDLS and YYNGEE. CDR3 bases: TGTGCCAGCAGCGTAGTAGATGGTGGGATAAGGGGAACAGATACGCAGTATTTT. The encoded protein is CASSVVDGGIRGTDTQYF.

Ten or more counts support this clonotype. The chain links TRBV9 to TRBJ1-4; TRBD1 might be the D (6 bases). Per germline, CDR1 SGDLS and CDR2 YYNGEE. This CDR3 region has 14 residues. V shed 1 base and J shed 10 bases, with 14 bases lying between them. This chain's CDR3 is CASSVTGGTGKLFF. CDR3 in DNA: TGTGCCAGCAGCGTAACTGGGGGCACGGGAAAACTGTTTTTT.

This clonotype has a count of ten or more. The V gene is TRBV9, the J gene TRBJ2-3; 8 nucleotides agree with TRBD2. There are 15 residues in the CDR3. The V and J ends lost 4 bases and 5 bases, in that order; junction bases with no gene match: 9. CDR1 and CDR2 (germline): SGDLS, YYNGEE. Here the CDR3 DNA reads TGTGCCAGCAGCCAAATAGCGGGGAAGTTAGATACGCAGTATTTT. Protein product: CASSQIAGKLDTQYF.

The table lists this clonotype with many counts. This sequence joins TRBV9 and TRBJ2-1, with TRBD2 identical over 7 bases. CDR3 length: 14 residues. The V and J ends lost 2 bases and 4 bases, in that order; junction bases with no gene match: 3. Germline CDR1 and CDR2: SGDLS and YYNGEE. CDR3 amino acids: CASSVGTTYNEQFF. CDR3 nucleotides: TGTGCCAGCAGCGTCGGGACTACATACAATGAGCAGTTCTTC.

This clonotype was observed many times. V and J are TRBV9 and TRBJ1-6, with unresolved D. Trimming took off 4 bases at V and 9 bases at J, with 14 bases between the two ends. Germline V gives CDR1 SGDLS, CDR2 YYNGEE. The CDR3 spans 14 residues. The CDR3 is CASSSGPGSSPLHF. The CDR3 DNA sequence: TGTGCCAGCAGCTCCGGCCCGGGGAGTTCACCCCTCCACTTT.

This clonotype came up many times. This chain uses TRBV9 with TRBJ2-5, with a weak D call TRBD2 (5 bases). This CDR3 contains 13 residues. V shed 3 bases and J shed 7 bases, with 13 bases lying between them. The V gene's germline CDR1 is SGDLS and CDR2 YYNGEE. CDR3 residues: CASSERLAGTQYF. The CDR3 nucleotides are TGTGCCAGCAGCGAGCGCCTTGCGGGGACCCAGTACTTC.

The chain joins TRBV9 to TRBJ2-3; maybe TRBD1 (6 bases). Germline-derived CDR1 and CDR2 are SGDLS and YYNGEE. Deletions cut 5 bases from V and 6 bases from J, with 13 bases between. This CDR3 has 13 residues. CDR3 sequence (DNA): TGTGCCAGCAGTGTTACAGGGTATGATACGCAGTATTTT. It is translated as CASSVTGYDTQYF. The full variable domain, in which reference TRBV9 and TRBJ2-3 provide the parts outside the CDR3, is DSGVTQTPKHLITATGQRVTLRCSPRSGDLSVYWYQQSLDQGLQFLIQYYNGEERAKGNILERFSAQQFPDLHSELNLSSLELGDSALYFCASSVTGYDTQYFGPGTRLTVL.

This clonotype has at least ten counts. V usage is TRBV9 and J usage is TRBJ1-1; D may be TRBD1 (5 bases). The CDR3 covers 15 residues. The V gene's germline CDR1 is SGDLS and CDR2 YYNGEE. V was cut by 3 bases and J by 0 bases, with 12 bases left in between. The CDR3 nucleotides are TGTGCCAGCAGCGCGGGGGGGGGGATGAACACTGAAGCTTTCTTT. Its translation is CASSAGGGMNTEAFF. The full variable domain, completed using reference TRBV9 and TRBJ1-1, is DSGVTQTPKHLITATGQRVTLRCSPRSGDLSVYWYQQSLDQGLQFLIQYYNGEERAKGNILERFSAQQFPDLHSELNLSSLELGDSALYFCASSAGGGMNTEAFFGQGTRLTVV.

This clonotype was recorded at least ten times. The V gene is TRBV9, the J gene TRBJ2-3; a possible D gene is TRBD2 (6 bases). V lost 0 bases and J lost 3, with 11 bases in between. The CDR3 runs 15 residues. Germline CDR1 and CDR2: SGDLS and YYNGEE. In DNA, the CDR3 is TGTGCCAGCAGCGTAGATCCTAGCGCTACAGATACGCAGTATTTT. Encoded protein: CASSVDPSATDTQYF.

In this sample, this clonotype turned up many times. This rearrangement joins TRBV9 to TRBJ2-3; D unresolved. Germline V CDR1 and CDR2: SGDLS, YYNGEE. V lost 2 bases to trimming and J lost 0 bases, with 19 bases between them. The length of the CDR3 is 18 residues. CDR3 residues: CASSVLSGGMTSTDTQYF. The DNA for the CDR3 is TGTGCCAGCAGCGTCCTAAGTGGCGGAATGACTAGCACAGATACGCAGTATTTT.

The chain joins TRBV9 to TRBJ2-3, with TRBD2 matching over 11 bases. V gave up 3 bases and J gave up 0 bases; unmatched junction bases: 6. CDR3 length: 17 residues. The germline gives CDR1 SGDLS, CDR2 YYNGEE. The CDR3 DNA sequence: TGTGCCAGCAGCGCATTAGCGGGAGGGACTAGCACAGATACGCAGTATTTT. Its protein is CASSALAGGTSTDTQYF.

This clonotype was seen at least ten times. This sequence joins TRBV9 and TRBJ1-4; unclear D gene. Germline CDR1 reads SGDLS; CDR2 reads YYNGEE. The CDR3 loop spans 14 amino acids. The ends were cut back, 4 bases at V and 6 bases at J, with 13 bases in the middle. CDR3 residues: CASSPGIVDEKLFF. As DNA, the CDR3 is TGTGCCAGCAGCCCGGGGATAGTCGATGAAAAACTGTTTTTT.

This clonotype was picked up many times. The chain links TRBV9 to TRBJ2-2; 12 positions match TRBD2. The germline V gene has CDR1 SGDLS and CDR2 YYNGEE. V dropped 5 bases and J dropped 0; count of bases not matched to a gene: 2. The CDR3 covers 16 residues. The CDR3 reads CASSTSGRPNTGELFF. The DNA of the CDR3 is TGTGCCAGCAGTACTAGCGGGAGGCCGAACACCGGGGAGCTGTTTTTT.

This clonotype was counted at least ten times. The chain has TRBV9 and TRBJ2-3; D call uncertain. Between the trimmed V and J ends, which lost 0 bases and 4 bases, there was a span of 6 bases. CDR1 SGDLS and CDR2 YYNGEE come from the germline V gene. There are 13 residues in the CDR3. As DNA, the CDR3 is TGTGCCAGCAGCGTAGCCCTCGCAGATACGCAGTATTTT. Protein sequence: CASSVALADTQYF. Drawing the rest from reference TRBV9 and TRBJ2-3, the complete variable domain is DSGVTQTPKHLITATGQRVTLRCSPRSGDLSVYWYQQSLDQGLQFLIQYYNGEERAKGNILERFSAQQFPDLHSELNLSSLELGDSALYFCASSVALADTQYFGPGTRLTVL.

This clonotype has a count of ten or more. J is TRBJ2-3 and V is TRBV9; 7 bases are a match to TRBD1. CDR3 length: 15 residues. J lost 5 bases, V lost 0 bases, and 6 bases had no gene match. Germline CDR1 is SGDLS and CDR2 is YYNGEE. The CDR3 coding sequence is TGTGCCAGCAGCGTAGGACATCAGGGGGTAGATACGCAGTATTTT. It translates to CASSVGHQGVDTQYF.

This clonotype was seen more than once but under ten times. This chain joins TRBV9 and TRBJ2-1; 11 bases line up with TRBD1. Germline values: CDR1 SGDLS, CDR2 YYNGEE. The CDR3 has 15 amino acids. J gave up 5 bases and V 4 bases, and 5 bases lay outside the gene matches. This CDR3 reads CASSSGQGADNEQFF. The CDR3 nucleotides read TGTGCCAGCAGCTCTGGACAGGGGGCGGACAATGAGCAGTTCTTC.

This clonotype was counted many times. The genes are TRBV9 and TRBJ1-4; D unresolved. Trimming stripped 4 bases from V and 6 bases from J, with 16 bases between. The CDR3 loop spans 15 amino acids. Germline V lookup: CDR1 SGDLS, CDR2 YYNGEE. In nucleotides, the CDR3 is TGTGCCAGCAGCCCTCTGGGCCAGACGTATGAAAAACTGTTTTTT. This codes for CASSPLGQTYEKLFF.

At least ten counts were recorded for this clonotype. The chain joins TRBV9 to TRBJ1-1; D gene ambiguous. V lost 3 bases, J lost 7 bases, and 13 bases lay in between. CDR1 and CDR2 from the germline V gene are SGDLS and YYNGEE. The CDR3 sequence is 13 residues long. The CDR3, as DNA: TGTGCCAGCAGCGAACGTCCTCAGATTGAAGCTTTCTTT. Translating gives CASSERPQIEAFF.

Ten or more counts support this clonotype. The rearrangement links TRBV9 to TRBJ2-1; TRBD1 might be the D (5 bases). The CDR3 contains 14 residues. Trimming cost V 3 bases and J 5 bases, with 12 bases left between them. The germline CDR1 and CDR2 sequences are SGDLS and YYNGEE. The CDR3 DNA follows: TGTGCCAGCAGCGCAGGGCAGAAAAACAATGAGCAGTTCTTC. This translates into CASSAGQKNNEQFF.

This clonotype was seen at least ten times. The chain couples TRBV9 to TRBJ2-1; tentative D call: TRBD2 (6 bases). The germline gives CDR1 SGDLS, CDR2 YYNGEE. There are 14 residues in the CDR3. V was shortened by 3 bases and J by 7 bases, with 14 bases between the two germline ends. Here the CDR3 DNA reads TGTGCCAGCAGCGAGGATAGCGGTTTAAATGAGCAGTTCTTC. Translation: CASSEDSGLNEQFF.

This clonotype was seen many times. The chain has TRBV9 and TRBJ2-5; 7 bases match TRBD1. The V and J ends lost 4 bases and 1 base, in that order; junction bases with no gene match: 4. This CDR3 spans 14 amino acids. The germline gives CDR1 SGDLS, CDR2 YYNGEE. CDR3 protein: CASSPRQGQETQYF. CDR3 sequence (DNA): TGTGCCAGCAGCCCCAGACAGGGCCAAGAGACCCAGTACTTC.

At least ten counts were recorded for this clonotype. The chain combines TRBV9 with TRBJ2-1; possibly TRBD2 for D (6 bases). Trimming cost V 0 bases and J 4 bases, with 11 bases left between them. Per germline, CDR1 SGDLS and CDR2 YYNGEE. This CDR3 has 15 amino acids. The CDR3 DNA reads TGTGCCAGCAGCGTAGTTGGGACTCAGTACAATGAGCAGTTCTTC. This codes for CASSVVGTQYNEQFF.

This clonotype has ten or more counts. Here the CDR3 reads CASSVATVGSPLHF. The CDR3 DNA follows: TGTGCCAGCAGCGTAGCGACAGTGGGTTCACCCCTCCACTTT. The chain joins TRBV9 to TRBJ1-6; tentatively, D is TRBD1 (5 bases). The germline V gene has CDR1 SGDLS and CDR2 YYNGEE. Trimming took off 0 bases at V and 9 bases at J, with 10 bases between the two ends. The CDR3 runs 14 residues.